This T cell receptor (beta chain) is drawn from a study of cytomegalovirus exposure and HLA in healthy donors. There are a few counts of this clone. The germline V gene has CDR1 SGHRS and CDR2 YFSETQ. This CDR3 has 13 residues. V dropped 1 base and J dropped 5 bases, with 10 bases sitting between them. It was with 60 Vbeta and 13 Jbeta primers that the PCR ran. Measured with immunoSEQ multiplex PCR; TCRdb has only the in-frame clones, and not every one. The table includes approximately 190,000 clones, approximately 86% detected once. The sequence was obtained from a boy younger than 10 in good health and CMV-seronegative. This chain connects TRBV5-1 to TRBJ2-7; D may be TRBD1 (5 bases). The sequencing input was PBMCs. CDR3: CASSLTGGHEQYF. The CDR3 region has the DNA TGCGCCAGCAGCTTGACAGGTGGGCACGAGCAGTACTTC.